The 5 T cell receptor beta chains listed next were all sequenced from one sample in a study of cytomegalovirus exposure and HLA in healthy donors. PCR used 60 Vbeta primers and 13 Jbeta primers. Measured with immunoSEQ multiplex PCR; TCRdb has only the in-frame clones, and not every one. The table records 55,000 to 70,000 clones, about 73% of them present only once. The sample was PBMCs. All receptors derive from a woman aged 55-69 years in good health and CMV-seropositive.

The CDR3 spells CAISESRGGQGGNSPLHF. For the CDR3, the DNA is TGTGCCATCAGTGAGTCGAGGGGAGGGCAGGGAGGCAATTCACCCCTCCACTTT. The V and J genes are TRBV10-3 and TRBJ1-6; TRBD1 is a possible D gene (5 bases). The length of the CDR3 is 18 residues. Per the germline V gene, CDR1 is ENHRY and CDR2 is SYGVKD. The V end lost 0 bases, the J end lost 7 bases, and 19 bases lay between the germline ends.

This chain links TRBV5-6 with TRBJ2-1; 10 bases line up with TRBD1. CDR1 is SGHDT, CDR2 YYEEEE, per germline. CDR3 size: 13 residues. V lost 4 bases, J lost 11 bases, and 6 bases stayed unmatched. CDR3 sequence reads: CASSGGTGEKQFF. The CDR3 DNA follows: TGTGCCAGCAGCGGAGGGACAGGGGAAAAGCAGTTCTTC. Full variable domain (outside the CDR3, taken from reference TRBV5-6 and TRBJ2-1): DAGVTQSPTHLIKTRGQQVTLRCSPKSGHDTVSWYQQALGQGPQFIFQYYEEEERQRGNFPDRFSGHQFPNYSSELNVNALLLGDSALYLCASSGGTGEKQFFGPGTRLTVL.

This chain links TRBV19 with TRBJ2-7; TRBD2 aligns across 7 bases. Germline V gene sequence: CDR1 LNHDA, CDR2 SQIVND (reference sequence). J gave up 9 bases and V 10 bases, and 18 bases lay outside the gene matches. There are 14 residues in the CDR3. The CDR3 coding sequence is TGTGCCACCCGGGCCGGGCGGGAGAGTCGGCGGCAGTACTTC. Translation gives CATRAGRESRRQYF.

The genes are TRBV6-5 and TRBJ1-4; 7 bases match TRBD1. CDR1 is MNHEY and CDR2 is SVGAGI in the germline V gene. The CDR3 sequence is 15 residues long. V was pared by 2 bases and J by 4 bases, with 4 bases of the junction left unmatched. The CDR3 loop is CASSYGGTVNEKLFF. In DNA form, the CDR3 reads TGTGCCAGCAGTTACGGGGGGACAGTTAATGAAAAACTGTTTTTT.

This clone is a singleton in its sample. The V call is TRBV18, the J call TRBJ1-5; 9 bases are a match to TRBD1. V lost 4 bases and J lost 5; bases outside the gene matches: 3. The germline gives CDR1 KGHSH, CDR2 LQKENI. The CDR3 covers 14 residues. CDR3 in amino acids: CASSQDRGDQPQHF. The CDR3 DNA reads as TGTGCCAGCTCACAGGACAGGGGAGATCAGCCCCAGCATTTT.